Listed below are T cell receptor beta chains from one sample, sequenced in a study of human T cells and chemical hapten exposure. TCRdb re-derived calls from the RACE reads in MiXCR, one entry per CDR3 protein. The data show tens of thousands of distinct CDR3 sequences, with 9% to 12% seen just once and under 1.5% held by the top ten. The material was whole blood, obtained in connection with sensitization to the hapten diphenylcyclopropenone (DPC). The receptors were gathered from a woman aged 45-65 years with alopecia areata. Some clones in this sample may be carry-over from other donors' samples. CDR3s include the opening cysteine and the closing phenylalanine or tryptophan. The D gene is left open where the match is weak. The size entry is marked missing in some rows and otherwise reads once, few, many or a size class.

j_call clone_size v_call d_call cdr3_length cdr3_nt cdr3_aa
TRBJ2-6 many TRBV10-3 . 14 TGTGCCATCAGAACTACCTCTGGGGCCAACGTCCTGACTTTC CAIRTTSGANVLTF
TRBJ1-1 few TRBV20-1 TRBD1 14 TGCAGTGCTACGGACAGGGCAATGAACACTGAAGCTTTCTTT CSATDRAMNTEAFF
TRBJ2-1 few TRBV7-2 TRBD2 16 TGTGCCAGCACCTCGACTAGCGGGAGTTTCAACAATGAGCAGTTCTTC CASTSTSGSFNNEQFF
TRBJ1-1 . TRBV20-1 TRBD1 13 TGCGGAGGGCTGACAGGGGGCGCGACTGAAGCTTTCTTT CGGLTGGATEAFF
TRBJ2-3 few TRBV18 . 19 TGTGCCAGCTCACCGGGTATGGTAACTGATTGGACGGGAACAGATACGCAGTATTTT CASSPGMVTDWTGTDTQYF
TRBJ2-1 . TRBV6-2/TRBV6-3 TRBD2 15 TGTGCCAGCAGTTACTCCGCTAGCGGGAGTAATGAGCAGTTCTTC CASSYSASGSNEQFF
TRBJ2-5 . TRBV5-1 . 14 TGCGCCAGCAGCGTCTCCGGGACCCAAGAGACCCAGTACTTC CASSVSGTQETQYF
TRBJ1-3 . TRBV11-2 . 14 TGTGCCAGCAGCTTAATGGGGTTTGGAAACACCATATATTTT CASSLMGFGNTIYF
TRBJ2-5 few TRBV18 . 15 TGTGCCAGCTCACCTCTCGGGCCGGGAGAGGAGACCCAGTACTTC CASSPLGPGEETQYF
TRBJ2-3 many TRBV29-1 TRBD1 11 TGCAGCGGTCAGGGGGCAGATACGCAGTATTTT CSGQGADTQYF
TRBJ1-1 many TRBV28 TRBD1 18 TGTGCCAGCAGTTACTACCTTCCCGGGGGACAGGCTCAAACTGAAGCTTTCTTT CASSYYLPGGQAQTEAFF
TRBJ1-1 many TRBV6-4 . 15 TGTGCCAGCAGTGACTCGTACTCACGGAACACTGAAGCTTTCTTT CASSDSYSRNTEAFF
TRBJ1-1 . TRBV10-1 . 13 TGCGCCAGCAGTGAGTCGGGCCACACTGAAGCTTACTTT CASSESGHTEAYF
TRBJ1-5 . TRBV6-6 . 14 TGTGCCAGCAGTTACTCGACGGGGAGTCAGCCCCAGCATTTT CASSYSTGSQPQHF
TRBJ2-1 many TRBV29-1 . 11 TGCAGCGTCAGACAGGTACATGAGCAGTTCTTC CSVRQVHEQFF
TRBJ2-3 . TRBV7-8 . 12 TGTGCCAGCACCCCCAGTAGGGATACGCAGTATTTT CASTPSRDTQYF
TRBJ2-1 few TRBV20-1 . 16 TGCAGTGCTAGAGATCTGCGAGGGGTGTCCTACAATGAGCAGTTCTTC CSARDLRGVSYNEQFF
TRBJ2-7 . TRBV6-2/TRBV6-3 TRBD2 16 TGTGCCAGCAGCAATCAGCCGGGACTAGCGGCCTACGAGCAGTACTTC CASSNQPGLAAYEQYF
TRBJ2-5 once TRBV12-3/TRBV12-4 . 13 TGTGCCAGCACCTTAGGGCAGCAAGAGACCCAGTACTTC CASTLGQQETQYF
TRBJ2-3 . TRBV19 TRBD2 14 TGTGCCAGTACAGCGGGGCCCAGCACAGATACGCAGTATTTT CASTAGPSTDTQYF
TRBJ1-5 few TRBV9 . 14 TGTGCCAGCAGCCCTTACGGGGGCGATCAGCCCCAGCATTTT CASSPYGGDQPQHF
TRBJ2-1 . TRBV20-1 TRBD2 13 TGCAGTGCTAGAGACTGCGGACTAGGTGAGCAGTTCTTC CSARDCGLGEQFF
TRBJ2-1 few TRBV5-4 . 16 TGTGCCAGCAGCTTGGGGGGGCAGGGGCCCCAGATTGAGCAGTTCTTC CASSLGGQGPQIEQFF
TRBJ1-2 . TRBV20-1 . 14 TGCAGTGCTAGACCCGCCTCAGTGGGCTATGGCTACACCTTC CSARPASVGYGYTF
TRBJ2-2 few TRBV12-3/TRBV12-4 TRBD2 14 TGTGCCAGCAGCACCGGGACTAGCACCGGGGAGCTGTTTTTT CASSTGTSTGELFF
TRBJ2-5 few TRBV20-1 TRBD2 15 TGCAGTGCTAGAGTGGCTAGCGGGAGTGGCGGGACCCAGTACTTC CSARVASGSGGTQYF
TRBJ2-7 many TRBV19 . 12 TGTGCCAGTAATATCGCAGGCGGCGAGCAGTACTTC CASNIAGGEQYF
TRBJ2-3 few TRBV2 . 14 TGTGCCAGCAGTGTTGGAAGCGCGGCAGATACGCAGTATTTT CASSVGSAADTQYF
TRBJ2-6 few TRBV7-9 . 16 TGTGCCAGCAGCTCCCGCCGGATCTCTGGGGCCAACGTCCTGACTTTC CASSSRRISGANVLTF
TRBJ2-1 few TRBV30 TRBD2 16 TGTGCCTGGAGCAGGGTAGCGGGGTTCTCCTACAATGAGCAGTTCTTC CAWSRVAGFSYNEQFF
TRBJ2-3 many TRBV29-1 . 12 TGCGGGGTCGAGGGGGGTCGGGATACGCAGTATTTT CGVEGGRDTQYF
TRBJ2-1 many TRBV6-1 TRBD2 15 TGTGCCAGCAGTTCCGCGGGGGACTACCTCAATGAGCAGTTCTTC CASSSAGDYLNEQFF
TRBJ2-1 few TRBV7-2 TRBD2 15 TGTGCCAGCAGCCGCCGGACTAGCGGGAGCTATGAGCAGTTCTTC CASSRRTSGSYEQFF
TRBJ1-3 . TRBV14 . 18 TGTGCCAGCAGCCAAGATTGGGGGCACAGCCGCTCTGGAAACACCATATATTTT CASSQDWGHSRSGNTIYF
TRBJ2-7 few TRBV6-4 TRBD1 14 TGTGCCAGCAGTGAAGTGGGACAGGGGGCGAAGCAGTACTTC CASSEVGQGAKQYF
TRBJ2-1 many TRBV24-1 . 11 TGTGCCACCAGTCATTACAATGAGCAGTTCTTC CATSHYNEQFF
TRBJ2-1 many TRBV11-2 . 15 TGTGCCAGCAGCTTAATCCCGAGCTCCTACAATGAGCAGTTCTTC CASSLIPSSYNEQFF
TRBJ1-1 many TRBV20-1 . 11 TGCAGTGGGGTTATGAACACTGAAGCTTTCTTT CSGVMNTEAFF
TRBJ2-7 . TRBV27 . 15 TGTGCCAGCAGTTTATACCCCCCGCGCACCTACGAGCAGTACTTC CASSLYPPRTYEQYF
TRBJ2-5 few TRBV7-2 . 15 TGTGCCAGCAGCCGAGTAGCGGGACAGTCAGAGACCCAGTACTTC CASSRVAGQSETQYF
TRBJ2-5 few TRBV18 TRBD2 16 TGTGCCAGCTCACCGGTACCTAGCGGGAGTGGCAAGACCCAGTACTTC CASSPVPSGSGKTQYF
TRBJ2-2 many TRBV7-2 . 16 TGTGCCAGCATCCGAGACCCACGGCGCAACACCGGGGAGCTGTTTTTT CASIRDPRRNTGELFF
TRBJ1-4 . TRBV3-1 . 14 TGTGCCAGCAGCGGGAGCCGGTCTAATGAAAAACTGTTTTTT CASSGSRSNEKLFF
TRBJ1-1 many TRBV14 . 17 TGTGCCAGCAGCCAAGATCCCCTCCTGACGGGGAACACTGAAGCTTTCTTT CASSQDPLLTGNTEAFF
TRBJ1-2 many TRBV27 . 14 TGTGCCAGCAGTTCCAGAGCCTATAACTATGGCTACACCTTC CASSSRAYNYGYTF
TRBJ2-7 . TRBV2 . 13 TGTGCCAGCCAGGGAAACGTAGCCTACGAGCAGTACTTC CASQGNVAYEQYF
TRBJ2-1 many TRBV29-1 TRBD2 15 TGCAGCGTTGCCGGATTAGCGGGAGCGTACAATGAGCAGTTCTTC CSVAGLAGAYNEQFF
TRBJ2-2 . TRBV6-5 . 15 TGTGCCAGCAGTTCCTTTATGGGGAACACCGGGGAGCTGTTTTTT CASSSFMGNTGELFF
TRBJ2-1 . TRBV3-1 . 15 TGTGCCAGCAGCCAAGCGACCGACCCTCGCAATGAGCAGTTCTTC CASSQATDPRNEQFF
TRBJ2-3 . TRBV9 . 16 TGTGCCAGCAGCGTAGGAGTAGCAGATTTCACAGATACGCAGTATTTT CASSVGVADFTDTQYF
TRBJ1-1 few TRBV28 . 16 TGTGCCAGCAGTTCCCCAGTACCAGCAGGGTTTGGGGAAGCTTTCTTT CASSSPVPAGFGEAFF
TRBJ1-2 many TRBV7-2 . 13 TGTGCCAGCAGCTCCCAACTCTCCAATGGCTACACCTTC CASSSQLSNGYTF
TRBJ2-7 many TRBV6-6 TRBD2 12 TGTGCCAGCAGTCGGGGGGGGGAAGAGCAGTACTTC CASSRGGEEQYF
TRBJ2-4 many TRBV6-2/TRBV6-3 TRBD2 14 TGTGCCAGCAGTCTAGCGGGAGCCGGAAACATTCAGTACTTC CASSLAGAGNIQYF
TRBJ1-5 few TRBV7-8 . 15 TGTGCCAGCAGCTTAGCAGGAGGGGACAATCAGCCCCAGCATTTT CASSLAGGDNQPQHF
TRBJ2-7 few TRBV6-1 TRBD2 15 TGTGCCAGCAGTGAACCGGGACTATCAGCCTACGAGCAGTACTTC CASSEPGLSAYEQYF
TRBJ1-1 . TRBV3-1 . 16 TGTGCCAGCAGCCCCCGGCGGGGACGGCTGAACACTGAAGCTTTCTTT CASSPRRGRLNTEAFF
TRBJ1-1 few TRBV6-4 . 14 TGTGCCAGCAGACCGACAGGTATGAACACTGAAGCTTTCTTT CASRPTGMNTEAFF
TRBJ2-7 few TRBV6-2/TRBV6-3 . 15 TGTGCCAGCAGTTACTCGGGACTCAGTGGGTACGAGCAGTACTTC CASSYSGLSGYEQYF
TRBJ2-5 many TRBV29-1 . 13 TGCAGCGTCCTTCGAAGCTACCAAGAGACCCAGTACTTC CSVLRSYQETQYF